This TCR beta chain was recovered during a study of vaccination and CD4 T cells after COVID-19. Study-level background: Cells were stimulated with overlapping spike peptides from SARS-CoV-2, HCoV-NL63, HCoV-OC43 and HCoV-229E.

As to treatment: approximately 9-day PBMC culture with coronavirus spike peptide pools or control peptides (ViraFEST assay). The CDR3 consists of 18 residues. Per the germline V gene, CDR1 is DFQATT and CDR2 is SNEGSKA (reference sequence). Between the trimmed V and J ends, which lost 0 bases and 5 bases, there was a span of 25 bases. Study results and caveats: There were relatively few convalescent patients studied, and there were no early post-infection timepoints.

A note on this clonotype: The antigen remains unidentified.

CD4+ T cells that had been cultured provided DNA sequenced with the Oncomine TCR Beta short-read assay. Each CDR3 protein gets one entry after TCRdb re-called the PCR reads with MiXCR. The sample has around 19,000 distinct CDR3 sequences, approximately 40% seen once; the top ten hold approximately 13%. The J gene is TRBJ2-5, the V gene TRBV20-1; D perhaps matches TRBD2 (5 bases). The sequence was obtained from a human donor who had recovered from COVID-19. The sample consisted of CD4+ T cells from blood, cultured in vitro. The DNA of the CDR3 is TGCAGTGCTAGAGATTTAACTGCTAGCACACCTATGGGGGAGACCCAGTACTTC. Translation gives CSARDLTASTPMGETQYF.